A selection of T cell receptor beta chains follows, all from one sample in a study of a mutant IDH1 vaccine in newly diagnosed glioma. Data came from immunoSEQ multiplex PCR; TCRdb stores just in-frame clones and leaves some out. Here the sample spans about 60,000 clones, more than 75% being singletons. Antigens for these TCRs are unknown. The sample consisted of PBMCs, taken from a glioma patient whose treatment included an IDH1 peptide vaccine. The receptor source for this set is a man aged 35-49 years with glioma. The CDR3 runs from the conserved cysteine through the conserved F or W. Fields, in order: J gene, D gene, clone size, V gene, CDR3 protein, CDR3 DNA. A D gene is named only where the DNA matches it firmly. Clone size is given for some rows only: seen once, a few or many times, or a class if the clone is expanded.

>TRBJ2-7|TRBD1|.|TRBV5-6
CASSLRTGGWYEQYF
TGTGCCAGCAGCCTAAGGACAGGGGGATGGTACGAGCAGTACTTC
>TRBJ1-2|TRBD1|.|TRBV7-2
CASSGQGNGYTF
TGTGCCAGCAGCGGACAGGGAAATGGCTACACCTTC
>TRBJ2-1|.|.|TRBV7-9
CASSRAAASSYNEQFF
TGTGCCAGCAGCCGAGCGGCGGCGAGCTCCTACAATGAGCAGTTCTTC
>TRBJ2-5|TRBD1|.|TRBV2
CASRKADRDSETQYF
TGTGCCAGCAGAAAGGCGGACAGGGATAGTGAGACCCAGTACTTC
>TRBJ1-3|TRBD1|.|TRBV6-5
CASRLNRGDTIYF
TGTGCCAGCCGGCTCAACAGGGGAGACACCATATATTTT
>TRBJ2-3|.|.|TRBV5-4
CASSLVLGTDTQYF
TGTGCCAGCAGCTTGGTTCTCGGGACAGATACGCAGTATTTT
>TRBJ1-2|TRBD1|.|TRBV5-8
CASNFGQGASGYTF
TGTGCCAGCAACTTCGGGCAGGGGGCGAGCGGCTACACCTTC
>TRBJ2-2|.|.|TRBV7-2
CASSPRATRGTGELFF
TGTGCCAGCAGCCCTCGGGCCACCAGGGGCACCGGGGAGCTGTTTTTT
>TRBJ1-5|.|.|TRBV6-6
CASRLTNQPQHF
TGTGCCAGCAGGCTGACGAATCAGCCCCAGCATTTT
>TRBJ2-2|.|once|TRBV6-1
CACGRDRSTGELFF
TGTGCCTGCGGAAGGGACCGTTCGACCGGGGAGCTGTTTTTT
>TRBJ2-7|TRBD1|.|TRBV18
CASSKAGTGGAGNYEQYF
TGTGCCAGCTCAAAAGCGGGGACAGGGGGCGCGGGGAACTACGAGCAGTACTTC
>TRBJ2-3|TRBD2|once|TRBV7-2
CASSSGGTDTQYF
TGTGCCAGCTCTTCCGGGGGGACGGATACGCAGTATTTT
>TRBJ2-1|TRBD2|.|TRBV7-7
CASSFGTSGYNEQFF
TGTGCCAGCAGCTTCGGGACTAGCGGGTACAATGAGCAGTTCTTC
>TRBJ1-3|.|.|TRBV7-2
CASTLMAGVGNTIYF
TGTGCCAGCACCCTAATGGCAGGAGTAGGAAACACCATATATTTT
>TRBJ1-2|.|few|TRBV7-3
CASSSSTLAVYGYTF
.
>TRBJ1-3|.|.|TRBV6-5
CASSRSAQRNTIYF
TGTGCCAGCAGTCGGTCCGCCCAGAGGAACACCATATATTTT
>TRBJ2-6|TRBD2|.|TRBV19
CASSTGGISGANVLTF
TGTGCCAGTAGTACGGGAGGGATCTCTGGGGCCAACGTCCTGACTTTC
>TRBJ2-5|.|.|TRBV9
CASSLHPGLQGYQETQYF
TGTGCCAGCAGCCTCCACCCCGGGCTCCAGGGGTACCAAGAGACCCAGTACTTC
>TRBJ2-7|.|.|TRBV25-1
CASSEWNRGGEQYF
TGTGCCAGCAGTGAATGGAACAGGGGGGGGGAGCAGTACTTC
>TRBJ2-7|TRBD1|few|TRBV9
CASSRPGTGGNEQYF
TGTGCCAGCAGCAGACCGGGGACAGGGGGCAACGAGCAGTACTTC